The 5 T cell receptor beta chains below all came from one sample that was sequenced in a study of beta chain features in type 1 diabetes. The entirety of the isolated RNA underwent reverse transcription, so expressed TCRB transcripts were sequenced. Produced via immunoSEQ multiplex PCR; TCRdb's table is partial and in-frame only. The repertoire consists of 250,000 to 350,000 clones, with 14% occurring once and the leading ten covering roughly 7%. Sequencing was carried out using central memory CD4+ T cells from blood. The source of these receptors is a man under 40 in good health.

This clone appeared a few times. The V and J genes are TRBV11-2 and TRBJ2-5; the D is unclear. Deletions cut 1 base from V and 4 bases from J, with 7 bases between. The CDR3 has 13 residues. CDR1 and CDR2 from the germline V gene are SGHAT and FQNNGV. The CDR3 region has the DNA TGTGCCAGCAGCTTAGGGCCGTTAGAGACCCAGTACTTC. Encoded protein: CASSLGPLETQYF.

This clone was counted a few times. V usage is TRBV29-1 and J usage is TRBJ1-1; 7 nucleotides agree with TRBD1. Germline assignment: CDR1 SQVTM and CDR2 ANQGSEA. V lost 5 bases and J lost 3; bases outside the gene matches: 9. The CDR3 is 14 amino acids. The CDR3 is CSVIKQGRDTEAFF. For the CDR3, the DNA is TGCAGCGTTATAAAACAGGGGAGGGACACTGAAGCTTTCTTT.

This clone has at least ten counts. The CDR3 coding sequence is TGTGCCAGCAGCGTAGGGTCGGTGAGCACAGATACGCAGTATTTT. As protein: CASSVGSVSTDTQYF. The chain recombines TRBV9 with TRBJ2-3; no clear D. V was shortened by 0 bases and J by 0 bases, with 8 bases between the two germline ends. Germline V gene data show CDR1 as SGDLS and CDR2 as YYNGEE. The CDR3 loop spans 15 amino acids.

This chain joins TRBV6-1 and TRBJ2-1; 8 nucleotides match TRBD1. CDR1 and CDR2 from the germline V gene are MNHNS and SASEGT. There are 12 residues in the CDR3. V lost 6 bases, J lost 7 bases, and 2 bases stayed unmatched. The CDR3 region has the DNA TGTGCCAGCAGAAACAGGGGGAATGAGCAGTTCTTC. Translation gives CASRNRGNEQFF.

This clone has only a few counts. V usage is TRBV4-2 and J usage is TRBJ1-2, with 9 bases matching TRBD1. Per the germline V gene, CDR1 is LGHNA and CDR2 is YNFKEQ. The length of the CDR3 is 16 residues. After removal of 0 bases from V and 4 bases from J, the junction contained 6 bases not matched to a gene. The CDR3 spells CASSQDGGQGGYGYTF. The CDR3 DNA reads TGTGCCAGCAGCCAAGATGGGGGACAGGGCGGCTATGGCTACACCTTC.